The present entry profiles one T cell receptor (beta chain) with its context. The antigen is not known. At one end, the junction sequence differs from germline, possibly due to a read error. The source of the sample is a study of T cell responses to AZD1222 COVID-19 vaccine. Study overall: Pooling of second doses given at about 4 or about 12 weeks was done.

Germline values: CDR1 MNHEY, CDR2 SVGAGI. The CDR3 totals 12 residues. Study-level findings and limits: Baseline serostatus was positive in only five to seven AZD1222 recipients. Repertoires in all cases were sampled only once the peak T cell response had passed. Spike-specific TCR breadth and depth grew following two AZD1222 doses.

Profiled with immunoSEQ multiplex PCR; TCRdb holds only in-frame clones, not every one. The sample lists 140,000 to 150,000 clones, around 91% occurring once. The rearrangement links TRBV6-5 to TRBJ1-1; the D gene is possibly TRBD1 (5 bases). Sequences were derived from peripheral blood, sampled on day 0 of AZD1222 vaccination. This clonotype was obtained from an adult in good health. CDR3 amino acids: CASSPYDGAPAF. CDR3 sequence (DNA): TGTGCCAGCAGTCCGTACGATGGGGCCCCTGCCTTT.